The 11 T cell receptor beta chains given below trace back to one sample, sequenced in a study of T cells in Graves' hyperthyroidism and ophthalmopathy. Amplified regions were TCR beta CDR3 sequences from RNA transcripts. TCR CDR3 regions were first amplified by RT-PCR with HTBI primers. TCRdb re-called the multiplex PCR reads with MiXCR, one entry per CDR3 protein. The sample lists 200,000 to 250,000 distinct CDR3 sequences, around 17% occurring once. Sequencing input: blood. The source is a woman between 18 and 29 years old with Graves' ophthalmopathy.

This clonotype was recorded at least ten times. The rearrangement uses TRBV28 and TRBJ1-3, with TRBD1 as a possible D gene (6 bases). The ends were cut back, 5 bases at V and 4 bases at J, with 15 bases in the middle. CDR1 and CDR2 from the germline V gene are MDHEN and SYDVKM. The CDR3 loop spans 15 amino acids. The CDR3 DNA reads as TGTGCCAGCAGTCCCGGGGGGGCTGTAGGAAACACCATATATTTT. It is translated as CASSPGGAVGNTIYF.

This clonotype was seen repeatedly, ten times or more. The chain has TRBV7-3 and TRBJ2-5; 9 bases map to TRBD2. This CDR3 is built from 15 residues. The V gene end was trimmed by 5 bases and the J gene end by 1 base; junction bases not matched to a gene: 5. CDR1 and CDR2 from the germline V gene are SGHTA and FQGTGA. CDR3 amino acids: CASSQVAGAQETQYF. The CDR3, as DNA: TGTGCCAGCAGCCAAGTAGCGGGGGCCCAAGAGACCCAGTACTTC.

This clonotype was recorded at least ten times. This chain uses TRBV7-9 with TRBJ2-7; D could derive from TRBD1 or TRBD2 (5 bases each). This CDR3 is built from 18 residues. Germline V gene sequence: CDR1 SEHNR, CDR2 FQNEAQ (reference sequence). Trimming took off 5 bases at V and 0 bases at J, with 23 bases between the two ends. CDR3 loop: CASSPGRLGDRSSYEQYF. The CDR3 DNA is TGTGCCAGCAGCCCCGGGCGGCTGGGGGACCGGAGCTCCTACGAGCAGTACTTC. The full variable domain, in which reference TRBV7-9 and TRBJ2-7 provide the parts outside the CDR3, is DTGVSQNPRHKITKRGQNVTFRCDPISEHNRLYWYRQTLGQGPEFLTYFQNEAQLEKSRLLSDRFSAERPKGSFSTLEIQRTEQGDSAMYLCASSPGRLGDRSSYEQYFGPGTRLTVT.

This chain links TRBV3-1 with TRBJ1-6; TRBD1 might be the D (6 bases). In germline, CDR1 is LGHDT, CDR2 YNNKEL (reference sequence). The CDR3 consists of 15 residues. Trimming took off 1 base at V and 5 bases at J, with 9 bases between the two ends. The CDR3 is CASSQGAGDNSPLHF. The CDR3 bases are TGTGCCAGCAGCCAAGGGGCAGGGGATAATTCACCCCTCCACTTT.

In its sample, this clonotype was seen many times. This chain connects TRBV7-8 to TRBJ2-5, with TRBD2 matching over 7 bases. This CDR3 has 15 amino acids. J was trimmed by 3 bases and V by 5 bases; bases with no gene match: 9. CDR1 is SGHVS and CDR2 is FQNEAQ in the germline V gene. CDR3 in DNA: TGTGCCAGCAGCCAAATCGGGGGGTTGGAAGAGACCCAGTACTTC. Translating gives CASSQIGGLEETQYF.

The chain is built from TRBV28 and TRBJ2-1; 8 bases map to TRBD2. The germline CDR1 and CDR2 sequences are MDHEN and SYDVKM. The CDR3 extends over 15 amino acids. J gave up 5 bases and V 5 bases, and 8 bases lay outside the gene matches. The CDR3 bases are TGTGCCAGCAGTCGTCGTAGCGGGGCTAACAATGAGCAGTTCTTC. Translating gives CASSRRSGANNEQFF.

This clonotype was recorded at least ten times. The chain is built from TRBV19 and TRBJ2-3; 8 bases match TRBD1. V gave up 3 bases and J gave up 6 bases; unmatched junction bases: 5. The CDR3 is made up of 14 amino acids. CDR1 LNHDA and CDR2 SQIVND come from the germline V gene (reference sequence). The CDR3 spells CASSIQGAMDTQYF. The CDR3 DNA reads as TGTGCCAGTAGTATTCAGGGGGCGATGGATACGCAGTATTTT.

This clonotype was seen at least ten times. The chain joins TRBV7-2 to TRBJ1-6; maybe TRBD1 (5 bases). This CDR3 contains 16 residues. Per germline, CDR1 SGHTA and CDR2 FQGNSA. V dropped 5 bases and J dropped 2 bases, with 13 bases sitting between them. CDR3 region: CASSPGPHPYNSPLHF. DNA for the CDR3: TGTGCCAGCAGCCCAGGGCCTCACCCCTATAATTCACCCCTCCACTTT.

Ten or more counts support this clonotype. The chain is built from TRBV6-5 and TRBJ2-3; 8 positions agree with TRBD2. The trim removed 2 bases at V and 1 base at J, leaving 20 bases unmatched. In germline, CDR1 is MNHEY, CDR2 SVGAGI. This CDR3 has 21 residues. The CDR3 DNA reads TGTGCCAGCAGTTACCCTCTGCGTCGAGCGGGGGCCTACCAGGGCACAGATACGCAGTATTTT. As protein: CASSYPLRRAGAYQGTDTQYF.

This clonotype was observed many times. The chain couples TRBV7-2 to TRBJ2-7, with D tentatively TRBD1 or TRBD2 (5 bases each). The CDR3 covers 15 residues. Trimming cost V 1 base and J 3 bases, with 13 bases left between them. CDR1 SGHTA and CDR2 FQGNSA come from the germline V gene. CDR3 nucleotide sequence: TGTGCCAGCAGCTTAGGGGCAGGGAGATACTACGAGCAGTACTTC. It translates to CASSLGAGRYYEQYF.

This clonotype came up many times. The CDR3 bases are TGTGCCAGTCTCCCGGGTACCCTGGGACTTCCCTCCCCGTCCCTCCAAGAGACCCAGTACTTC. It codes for CASLPGTLGLPSPSLQETQYF. The chain has TRBV11-2 and TRBJ2-5; a possible D gene is TRBD2 (6 bases). The CDR3 is 21 residues long. Germline V gene sequence: CDR1 SGHAT, CDR2 FQNNGV. The V gene lost 9 bases and the J gene lost 1 base, with 36 bases spanning the gap.